The following is a T cell receptor beta chain sequence with its context. Per the original methods: Reference gene primer amplification gave estimated nucleated cell counts. Only in-frame clones appear in the TCRdb table, and some are missing; sequencing was by immunoSEQ multiplex PCR. From that table come the V and J calls and clone size; the DNA was used to work out D and trimming. This table holds some 48,000 clones, 86% found once. The CDR3 has 15 amino acids. Germline trimming cut 9 bases from V and 4 bases from J; bases unmatched to any gene: 12. CDR1 and CDR2 (germline): LNHDA, SQIVND (reference sequence). These data are taken from a study of blood T cell repertoires in COVID-19. Study-level information: Sources were T cells, B-cell-depleted T cells, or PBMCs; the material itself was cDNA or gDNA.

The sequence was collected from a human donor in a cohort sampled during active COVID-19. The V call is TRBV19, the J call TRBJ2-3, with 8 bases fitting TRBD2. Specimen: peripheral blood. Written as DNA, the CDR3 is TGTGCCAGCAAAGGGGTAATAGCGGGATCAGATACGCAGTATTTT. Encoded protein: CASKGVIAGSDTQYF.